The sequence of this TCR beta chain was determined in a study of blood T cell repertoires in COVID-19. CDR3 length: 14 amino acids. Trimming removed 3 bases from V and 2 bases from J; junction bases left unmatched: 2. CDR1 and CDR2 from the germline V gene are LNHDA and SQIVND (reference sequence). Here immunoSEQ multiplex PCR was the method, and the copy in TCRdb shows in-frame clones only, minus some. The table lists about 30,000 clones, 92% of them singletons. The sample taken for sequencing was peripheral blood. J is TRBJ1-2 and V is TRBV19; 8 bases align to TRBD1. This clonotype originated in a man aged 45-65 years with active COVID-19. Here the CDR3 DNA reads TGTGCCAGTAGTATCCGGACAGGGAACTATGGCTACACCTTC. Translation: CASSIRTGNYGYTF.